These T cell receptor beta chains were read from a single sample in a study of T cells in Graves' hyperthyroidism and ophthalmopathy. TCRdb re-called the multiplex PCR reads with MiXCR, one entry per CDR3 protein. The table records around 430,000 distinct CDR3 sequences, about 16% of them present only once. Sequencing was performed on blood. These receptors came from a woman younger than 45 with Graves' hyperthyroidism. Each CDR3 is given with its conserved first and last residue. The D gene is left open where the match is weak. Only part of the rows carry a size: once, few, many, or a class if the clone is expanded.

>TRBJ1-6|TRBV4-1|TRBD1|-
TGCGCCAGCAGCCAGAAAGCGGGACAGGGGTTTGAATCACCCCTCCACTTT
CASSQKAGQGFESPLHF
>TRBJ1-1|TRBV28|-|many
TGTGCCAGCAGTTTCCGAGATCCCAACACTGAAGCTTTCTTT
CASSFRDPNTEAFF
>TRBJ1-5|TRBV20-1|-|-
TGCAGTGCTAGGGGCGGGAATCAGCCCCAGCATTTT
CSARGGNQPQHF
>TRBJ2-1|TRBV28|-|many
TGTGCCAGCAGTCGCGGCTACCAACGGGACTCCTACAATGAGCAGTTCTTC
CASSRGYQRDSYNEQFF
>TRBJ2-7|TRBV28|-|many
TGTGCCAGCAGTACACGAAAGGACTCTCACGGGGAGCAGTACTTC
CASSTRKDSHGEQYF
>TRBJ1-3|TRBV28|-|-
TGTGCCAGCAGTTTACCAGGGGACTACTCTGGAAACACCATATATTTT
CASSLPGDYSGNTIYF
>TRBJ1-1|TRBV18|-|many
TGTGCCAGCTCACCACCTCGGTCGAACACTGAAGCTTTCTTT
CASSPPRSNTEAFF
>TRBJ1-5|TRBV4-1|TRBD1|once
TGCGCCTCTGGGACAGGGCCCTCCGGGCAGCCCCAGCATTTT
CASGTGPSGQPQHF
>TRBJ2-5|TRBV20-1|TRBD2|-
TGCAGTGCTAGAGATCCTAGCGGGAGGGCCGGTGAGACCCAGTACTTC
CSARDPSGRAGETQYF
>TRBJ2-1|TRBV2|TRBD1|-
TGTGCCAGCAGTTATTTGAGAACAGGGGACGATGAGCAGTTCTTC
CASSYLRTGDDEQFF
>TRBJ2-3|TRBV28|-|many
TGTGCCAGCAGGGGGGCCGGAGGCACAGATACGCAGTATTTT
CASRGAGGTDTQYF
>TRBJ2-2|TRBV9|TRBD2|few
TGTGCCAGCAGCGTAGAGGCGGGAGCGGCCGGGGAGCTGTTTTTT
CASSVEAGAAGELFF
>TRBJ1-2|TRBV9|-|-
TGTGCCAGCGACCCCTTAGGCGGGGCAGATCACTATGGCTACACCTTC
CASDPLGGADHYGYTF
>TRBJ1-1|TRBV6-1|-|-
TGTGCCAGCTACAGGGCCGGGAACACTGAAGCTTTCTTT
CASYRAGNTEAFF
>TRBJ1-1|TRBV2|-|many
TGTGCCAGCGGCGGGACGGGACACCCTGAAGCTTTCTTT
CASGGTGHPEAFF
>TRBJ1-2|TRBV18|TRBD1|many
TGTGCCAGCTCATTTCCGGGACAGCCCTATGGCTACACCTTC
CASSFPGQPYGYTF
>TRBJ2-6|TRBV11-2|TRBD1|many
TGTGCCAGCAGCTTGACAGGGGCGCGTTCTGGGGCCAACGTCCTGACTTTC
CASSLTGARSGANVLTF
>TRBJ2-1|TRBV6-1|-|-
TGTGCCAGCAAATACGGGGATGAGCAGTTCTTC
CASKYGDEQFF
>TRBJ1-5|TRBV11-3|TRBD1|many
TGTGCCAGCAGCCTAAACCGGGACAGGTGGATGGGTCAGCCCCAGCATTTT
CASSLNRDRWMGQPQHF
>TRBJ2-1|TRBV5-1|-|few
TGCGCCAGCAGCCTAAGGACAGACCGCTCCTACAATGAGCAGTTCTTC
CASSLRTDRSYNEQFF
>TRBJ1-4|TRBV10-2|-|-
TGCGCCAGCAGTCTGGCTATTGGCCCCACACATGAAAAACTGTTTTTT
CASSLAIGPTHEKLFF
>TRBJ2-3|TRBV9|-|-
TGTGCCAGCAGCGTAGGCGGAGGGTGGACAGATACGCAGTATTTT
CASSVGGGWTDTQYF
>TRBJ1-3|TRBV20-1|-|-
TGCAGTGTGTTTTCGGGAAAGAACACCATATATTTT
CSVFSGKNTIYF
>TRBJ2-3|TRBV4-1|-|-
TGCGCCAGCAGCCAAGATCAGTGGGGCACAGATACGCAGTATTTT
CASSQDQWGTDTQYF
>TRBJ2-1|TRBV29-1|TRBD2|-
TGCAGCGCCTGGGCGGAGGGACTAGCAACGAGCTCCTACAATGAGCAGTTCTTC
CSAWAEGLATSSYNEQFF
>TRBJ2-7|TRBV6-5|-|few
TGTGCCAGCAGTAACTCGCACGGGCAGTACTTC
CASSNSHGQYF
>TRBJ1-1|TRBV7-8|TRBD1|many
TGTGCCAGCAGCTCCTGGACAGGGCCGAACACTGAAGCTTTCTTT
CASSSWTGPNTEAFF
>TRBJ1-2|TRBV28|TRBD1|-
TGTGCCAGCAGCACCTTTGACAGGGCGGTGAGTGGCTACACCTTC
CASSTFDRAVSGYTF
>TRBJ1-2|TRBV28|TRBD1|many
TGTGCCAGCAGAAAGGGACAGTCGGGGCCAAACTATGGCTACACCTTC
CASRKGQSGPNYGYTF
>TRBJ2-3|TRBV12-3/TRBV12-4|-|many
TGTGCCAGCAGTTTGGAGAGATACACAGATACGCAGTATTTT
CASSLERYTDTQYF
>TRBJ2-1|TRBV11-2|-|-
TGTGCCAGCAGCCCTCTAACAGGGTACAATGAGCGGTTCTTC
CASSPLTGYNERFF
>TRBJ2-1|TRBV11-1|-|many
TGTGCCAGCAACAAAGGGACCAATGAGCAGTTCTTC
CASNKGTNEQFF